Listed below are T cell receptor beta chains from one sample, sequenced in a study of shared clonotypes between healthy human individuals. Libraries were prepared by immunoSEQ multiplex PCR; TCRdb keeps only in-frame clonotypes and omits some of them. This table has about 520,000 clones, over 70% appearing once. The source material was PBMCs. The receptors derive from a woman in her thirties or forties in good health. Some clones in this sample may be carry-over from other donors' samples. CDR3s include the opening cysteine and the closing phenylalanine or tryptophan. Fields, in order: CDR3 length, D gene, J gene, V gene, CDR3 protein. The D gene is left open where the match is weak.

>14|NA|TRBJ2-7|TRBV27
CASSLARGPYEQYF
>15|NA|TRBJ2-3|TRBV7-9
CASSLGAPLGDTQYF
>18|TRBD1|TRBJ2-7|TRBV15
CATSRFAGQGVSSYEQYF
>16|NA|TRBJ2-7|TRBV2
CASSAPGTSFGYEQYF
>15|NA|TRBJ2-7|TRBV18
CASSPYGANIYEQYF
>15|NA|TRBJ2-2|TRBV19
CASSISTGNFGELFF
>12|NA|TRBJ1-1|TRBV7-2
CASSLVRVSAFF
>16|NA|TRBJ2-5|TRBV6-6
CASSYSSFSTQETQYF
>14|TRBD2|TRBJ2-7|TRBV7-2
CASSPRGLAEEQYF
>15|TRBD2|TRBJ2-1|TRBV7-2
CASSQAGGRGNEQFF
>16|TRBD1|TRBJ2-1|TRBV28
CASSGDGTGGHNEQFF
>15|TRBD1|TRBJ2-7|TRBV19
CASSRGQGLPYEQYF
>14|NA|TRBJ1-2|TRBV15
CATSVTGQGYGYTF
>17|NA|TRBJ1-2|TRBV29-1
CSVEDRGRRVRVGGYTF
>17|TRBD2|TRBJ2-3|TRBV15
CATRRSPTSRSTDTQYF
>14|NA|TRBJ1-3|TRBV29-1
CSVDRTAAGNTIYF
>16|TRBD2|TRBJ2-3|TRBV9
CASSVGASGHTDTQYF
>15|TRBD2|TRBJ2-1|TRBV4-3
CASSQIAGAYNEQFF
>15|NA|TRBJ2-2|TRBV7-7
CASSPSGTNTGELFF
>17|TRBD1|TRBJ1-1|TRBV19
CASSMTTGDWGNTEAFF
>16|TRBD2|TRBJ2-2|TRBV2
CASKRLAGVETGELFF
>13|TRBD2|TRBJ2-3|TRBV7-2
CASSLAGDDTQYF
>15|TRBD1|TRBJ2-7|TRBV18
CASSPRQGASYEQYF
>14|NA|TRBJ2-7|TRBV27
CASSLGQVAYEQYF
>16|TRBD2|TRBJ2-5|TRBV9
CASSVTGLAGAETQYF
>14|NA|TRBJ2-5|TRBV28
CASSLPADRETQYF
>14|NA|TRBJ2-6|TRBV9
CASSEVSGANVLTF
>14|TRBD2|TRBJ2-1|TRBV10-1
CASSSSGGLNEQFF
>12|NA|TRBJ1-5|TRBV27
CASSLSNQPQHF
>18|TRBD1|TRBJ2-7|TRBV5-1
CASSLRGQGGFSSYEQYF
>14|NA|TRBJ2-7|TRBV7-9
CASSSGLIPYEQYF
>15|NA|TRBJ2-7|TRBV27
CASSTRSSGSYEQYF
>14|TRBD1|TRBJ2-1|TRBV2
CASSKDRDYNEQFF
>15|NA|TRBJ2-3|TRBV6-1
CASSEGGRDTDTQYF
>15|NA|TRBJ1-3|TRBV30
CAWRKAAGSGNTIYF
>15|TRBD1|TRBJ2-1|TRBV7-3
CASSLGRTGYNEQFF
>15|TRBD1|TRBJ1-2|TRBV5-1
CASSLGQGYLYGYTF
>14|NA|TRBJ2-7|TRBV21-1
CASAKTGACYEQYF